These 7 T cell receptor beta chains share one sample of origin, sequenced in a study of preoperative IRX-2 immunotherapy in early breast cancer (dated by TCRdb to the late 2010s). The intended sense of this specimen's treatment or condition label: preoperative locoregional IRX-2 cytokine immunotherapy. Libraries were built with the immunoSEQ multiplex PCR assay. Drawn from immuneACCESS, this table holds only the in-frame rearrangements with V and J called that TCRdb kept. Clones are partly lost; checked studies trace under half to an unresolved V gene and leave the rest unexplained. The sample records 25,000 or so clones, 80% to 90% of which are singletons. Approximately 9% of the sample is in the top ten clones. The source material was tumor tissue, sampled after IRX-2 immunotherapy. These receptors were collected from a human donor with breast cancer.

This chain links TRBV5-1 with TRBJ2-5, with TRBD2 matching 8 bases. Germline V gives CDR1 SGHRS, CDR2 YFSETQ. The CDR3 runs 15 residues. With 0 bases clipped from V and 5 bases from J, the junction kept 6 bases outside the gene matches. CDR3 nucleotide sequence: TGCGCCAGCAGCTTGGTGCGGGGGGCGCAGGAGACCCAGTACTTC. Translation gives CASSLVRGAQETQYF.

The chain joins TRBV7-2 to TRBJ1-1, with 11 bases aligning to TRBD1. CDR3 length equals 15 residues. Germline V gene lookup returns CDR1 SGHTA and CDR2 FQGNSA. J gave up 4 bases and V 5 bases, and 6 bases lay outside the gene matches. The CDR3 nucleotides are TGTGCCAGCAGCCCCTTGGGGACAGGGGGCACTGAAGCTTTCTTT. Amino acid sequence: CASSPLGTGGTEAFF.

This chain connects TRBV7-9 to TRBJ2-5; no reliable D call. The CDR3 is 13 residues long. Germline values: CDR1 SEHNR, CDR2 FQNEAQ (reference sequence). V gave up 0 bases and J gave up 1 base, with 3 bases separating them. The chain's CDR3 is CASSLAVQETQYF. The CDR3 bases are TGTGCCAGCAGCTTAGCGGTCCAAGAGACCCAGTACTTC.

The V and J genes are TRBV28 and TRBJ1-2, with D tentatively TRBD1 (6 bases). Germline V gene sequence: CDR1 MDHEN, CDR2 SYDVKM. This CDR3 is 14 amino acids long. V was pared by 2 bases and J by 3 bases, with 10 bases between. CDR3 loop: CASSLGGAYYGYTF. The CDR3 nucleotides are TGTGCCAGCAGTTTAGGGGGGGCTTACTATGGCTACACCTTC.

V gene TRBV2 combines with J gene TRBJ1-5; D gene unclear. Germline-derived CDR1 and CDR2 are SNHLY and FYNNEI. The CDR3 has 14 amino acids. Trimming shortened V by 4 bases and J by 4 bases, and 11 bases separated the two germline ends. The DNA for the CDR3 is TGTGCCAGCAGTGGGATGCAGGTAAATCAGCCCCAGCATTTT. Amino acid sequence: CASSGMQVNQPQHF. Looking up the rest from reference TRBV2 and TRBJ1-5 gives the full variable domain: EPEVTQTPSHQVTQMGQEVILRCVPISNHLYFYWYRQILGQKVEFLVSFYNNEISEKSEIFDDQFSVERPDGSNFTLKIRSTKLEDSAMYFCASSGMQVNQPQHFGDGTRLSIL.

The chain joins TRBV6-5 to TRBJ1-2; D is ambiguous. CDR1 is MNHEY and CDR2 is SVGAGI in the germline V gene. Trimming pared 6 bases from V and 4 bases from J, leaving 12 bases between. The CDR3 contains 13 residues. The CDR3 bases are TGTGCCAGCAGGCCACAAGGCCTCTATGGCTACACCTTC. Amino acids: CASRPQGLYGYTF.

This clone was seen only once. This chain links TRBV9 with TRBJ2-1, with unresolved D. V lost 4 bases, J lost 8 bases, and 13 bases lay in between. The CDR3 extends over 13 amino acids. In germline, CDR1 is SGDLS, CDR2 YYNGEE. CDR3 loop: CASSPSRADEQFF. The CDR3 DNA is TGTGCCAGCAGCCCGAGTCGGGCGGATGAGCAGTTCTTC. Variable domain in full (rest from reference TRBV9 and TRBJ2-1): DSGVTQTPKHLITATGQRVTLRCSPRSGDLSVYWYQQSLDQGLQFLIQYYNGEERAKGNILERFSAQQFPDLHSELNLSSLELGDSALYFCASSPSRADEQFFGPGTRLTVL.